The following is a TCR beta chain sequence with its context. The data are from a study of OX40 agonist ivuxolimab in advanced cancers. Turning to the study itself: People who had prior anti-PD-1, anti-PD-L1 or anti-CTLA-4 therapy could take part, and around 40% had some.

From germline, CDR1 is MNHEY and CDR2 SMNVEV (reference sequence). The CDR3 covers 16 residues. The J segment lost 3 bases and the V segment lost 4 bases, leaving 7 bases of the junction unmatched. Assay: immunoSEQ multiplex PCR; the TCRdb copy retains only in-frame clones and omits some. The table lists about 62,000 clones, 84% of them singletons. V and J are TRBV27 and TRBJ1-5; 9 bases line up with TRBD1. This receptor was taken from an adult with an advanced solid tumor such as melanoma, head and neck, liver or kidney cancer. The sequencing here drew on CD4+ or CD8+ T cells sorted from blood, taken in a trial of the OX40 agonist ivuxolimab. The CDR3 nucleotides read TGTGCCAGCAGTTCCCCGGGACAGGGACCCAATCAGCCCCAGCATTTT. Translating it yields CASSSPGQGPNQPQHF.